This is a list of T cell receptor beta chains from one sample in a study of post-analysis software for immune sequencing data. TCRdb reprocessed the PCR reads with MiXCR, giving one entry per CDR3 protein. This sample has 380,000 or so distinct CDR3 sequences, with around 33% found just once. What was sequenced was blood. These receptors originate from a girl between 5 and 17 years old with multiple sclerosis. CDR3s include the opening cysteine and the closing phenylalanine or tryptophan. Fields, in order: D gene, J gene, V gene, clone size, CDR3 protein, CDR3 DNA. A D gene is named only where the DNA matches it firmly. Expanded clones get a size class; other rows say once, few or many, or leave the size out.

d_call: NA
j_call: TRBJ1-6
v_call: TRBV4-3
clone_size: few
cdr3_aa: CASSQEGYGENSPLHF
cdr3_nt: TGCGCCAGCAGCCAAGAGGGATATGGGGAGAATTCACCCCTCCACTTT

d_call: NA
j_call: TRBJ2-4
v_call: TRBV24-1
clone_size: NA
cdr3_aa: CATSDFYGVEDIQYF
cdr3_nt: TGTGCCACCAGTGATTTCTACGGGGTCGAAGACATTCAGTACTTC

d_call: NA
j_call: TRBJ2-6
v_call: TRBV7-6
clone_size: NA
cdr3_aa: CASSLDSAGANVLTF
cdr3_nt: TGTGCCAGCAGCCTCGACAGTGCTGGGGCCAACGTCCTGACTTTC

d_call: NA
j_call: TRBJ2-1
v_call: TRBV29-1
clone_size: NA
cdr3_aa: CSAHPAYNEQFF
cdr3_nt: TGCAGCGCCCACCCGGCCTACAATGAGCAGTTCTTC

d_call: NA
j_call: TRBJ2-1
v_call: TRBV4-1
clone_size: NA
cdr3_aa: CASSQGSGANSYNEQFF
cdr3_nt: TGCGCCAGCAGCCAAGGCTCCGGGGCCAACTCCTACAATGAGCAGTTCTTC

d_call: NA
j_call: TRBJ2-2
v_call: TRBV4-1
clone_size: NA
cdr3_aa: CASSQEVSAGGELFF
cdr3_nt: TGCGCCAGCAGCCAAGAAGTGTCGGCGGGCGGGGAGCTGTTTTTT

d_call: TRBD2
j_call: TRBJ2-1
v_call: TRBV7-3
clone_size: NA
cdr3_aa: CASSLLGGGRHNEQFF
cdr3_nt: TGTGCCAGCAGCCTCTTGGGCGGGGGGCGCCACAATGAGCAGTTCTTC

d_call: TRBD1
j_call: TRBJ1-1
v_call: TRBV7-9
clone_size: many
cdr3_aa: CASSQGQGHTEAFF
cdr3_nt: TGTGCCAGCAGCCAAGGACAGGGTCACACTGAAGCTTTCTTT

d_call: NA
j_call: TRBJ1-4
v_call: TRBV29-1
clone_size: NA
cdr3_aa: CSVDQASDEKLFF
cdr3_nt: TGCAGCGTTGACCAGGCATCGGATGAAAAACTGTTTTTT

d_call: TRBD2
j_call: TRBJ2-7
v_call: TRBV20-1
clone_size: few
cdr3_aa: CSARDTRAGDGHEQYF
cdr3_nt: TGCAGTGCTAGAGATACTAGAGCGGGGGATGGCCACGAGCAGTACTTC

d_call: NA
j_call: TRBJ2-7
v_call: TRBV7-9
clone_size: many
cdr3_aa: CASSSGLLPVYEQYF
cdr3_nt: TGTGCCAGCAGCTCGGGACTCCTCCCGGTCTACGAGCAGTACTTC

d_call: TRBD1
j_call: TRBJ2-2
v_call: TRBV5-5
clone_size: few
cdr3_aa: CASSLVQGVSGELFF
cdr3_nt: TGTGCCAGCAGCTTGGTACAGGGGGTTTCCGGGGAGCTGTTTTTT

d_call: TRBD1
j_call: TRBJ1-6
v_call: TRBV6-2/TRBV6-3
clone_size: NA
cdr3_aa: CASSKPGQGNSPLHF
cdr3_nt: TGTGCCAGCAGTAAACCGGGACAGGGGAATTCACCCCTCCACTTT

d_call: NA
j_call: TRBJ2-7
v_call: TRBV4-1
clone_size: few
cdr3_aa: CASSQETVRAGSYEQYF
cdr3_nt: TGCGCCAGCAGCCAAGAGACAGTACGGGCGGGGTCCTACGAGCAGTACTTC

d_call: TRBD2
j_call: TRBJ2-1
v_call: TRBV7-2
clone_size: few
cdr3_aa: CASSLIRGDHEQFF
cdr3_nt: TGTGCCAGCAGCTTAATCCGGGGGGATCATGAGCAGTTCTTC

d_call: NA
j_call: TRBJ2-7
v_call: TRBV29-1
clone_size: many
cdr3_aa: CSVQGEQYF
cdr3_nt: TGCAGCGTTCAGGGCGAGCAGTACTTC

d_call: NA
j_call: TRBJ2-1
v_call: TRBV3-1
clone_size: NA
cdr3_aa: CASSQDLSSSYNEQFF
cdr3_nt: TGTGCCAGCAGCCAAGACTTATCGAGCTCCTACAATGAGCAGTTCTTC

d_call: TRBD1
j_call: TRBJ1-1
v_call: TRBV20-1
clone_size: NA
cdr3_aa: CSAYPGTGITEAFF
cdr3_nt: TGCAGTGCTTACCCCGGGACAGGGATCACTGAAGCTTTCTTT

d_call: NA
j_call: TRBJ2-1
v_call: TRBV27
clone_size: few
cdr3_aa: CASTDLRFGGTYNEQFF
cdr3_nt: TGTGCCAGCACCGACCTAAGATTCGGGGGAACCTACAATGAGCAGTTCTTC

d_call: NA
j_call: TRBJ1-2
v_call: TRBV21-1
clone_size: NA
cdr3_aa: CASSLRGQGGGYTF
cdr3_nt: TGTGCCAGCAGCCTCCGTGGACAGGGGGGTGGCTACACCTTC

d_call: NA
j_call: TRBJ2-7
v_call: TRBV28
clone_size: NA
cdr3_aa: CASSMTLPVYEQYF
cdr3_nt: TGTGCCAGCAGTATGACACTCCCCGTCTACGAGCAGTACTTC

d_call: NA
j_call: TRBJ1-5
v_call: TRBV6-5
clone_size: few
cdr3_aa: CASSYSGNSNQPQHF
cdr3_nt: TGTGCCAGCAGTTACTCGGGAAATAGCAATCAGCCCCAGCATTTT

d_call: TRBD2
j_call: TRBJ2-2
v_call: TRBV11-2
clone_size: NA
cdr3_aa: CASTPIGTSGGNTGELFF
cdr3_nt: TGTGCCAGCACTCCCATCGGGACTAGCGGGGGGAACACCGGGGAGCTGTTTTTT

d_call: NA
j_call: TRBJ1-2
v_call: TRBV4-2
clone_size: NA
cdr3_aa: CASSPPGSIGNYGYTF
cdr3_nt: TGTGCCAGCAGCCCCCCCGGAAGTATAGGGAACTATGGCTACACCTTC

d_call: NA
j_call: TRBJ2-1
v_call: TRBV12-3/TRBV12-4
clone_size: few
cdr3_aa: CASSLGWSSYNEQFF
cdr3_nt: TGTGCCAGCAGTTTAGGGTGGAGCTCCTACAATGAGCAGTTCTTC

d_call: NA
j_call: TRBJ1-3
v_call: TRBV7-9
clone_size: few
cdr3_aa: CASSTGTVTGNTIYF
cdr3_nt: TGTGCCAGCAGCACCGGGACGGTGACTGGAAACACCATATATTTT

d_call: TRBD1
j_call: TRBJ2-7
v_call: TRBV7-9
clone_size: few
cdr3_aa: CASSGRDRHYEQYF
cdr3_nt: TGTGCCAGCAGCGGGCGGGACAGGCACTACGAGCAGTACTTC

d_call: NA
j_call: TRBJ1-5
v_call: TRBV6-2/TRBV6-3
clone_size: NA
cdr3_aa: CASTGSRGPYQPQHF
cdr3_nt: TGTGCCAGCACCGGGAGCCGGGGCCCTTATCAGCCCCAGCATTTT

d_call: NA
j_call: TRBJ2-5
v_call: TRBV7-2
clone_size: NA
cdr3_aa: CASSLVREQYF
cdr3_nt: TGTGCCAGCAGCTTAGTTAGGGAGCAGTACTTC

d_call: NA
j_call: TRBJ2-1
v_call: TRBV29-1
clone_size: NA
cdr3_aa: CSVEANRAFSSYNEQFF
cdr3_nt: TGCAGCGTTGAAGCGAACCGGGCCTTCAGCTCCTACAATGAGCAGTTCTTC

d_call: NA
j_call: TRBJ1-6
v_call: TRBV7-2
clone_size: many
cdr3_aa: CASSQYRDNSPLHF
cdr3_nt: TGTGCCAGCAGCCAATACAGGGATAATTCACCCCTCCACTTT

d_call: TRBD1
j_call: TRBJ2-3
v_call: TRBV4-1
clone_size: few
cdr3_aa: CASSQAWTGDTQYF
cdr3_nt: TGCGCCAGCAGCCAAGCCTGGACAGGCGATACGCAGTATTTT

d_call: TRBD1
j_call: TRBJ2-7
v_call: TRBV5-1
clone_size: few
cdr3_aa: CASSLGGTGEGGYEQYF
cdr3_nt: TGCGCCAGCAGCTTGGGGGGGACAGGGGAAGGTGGTTACGAGCAGTACTTC